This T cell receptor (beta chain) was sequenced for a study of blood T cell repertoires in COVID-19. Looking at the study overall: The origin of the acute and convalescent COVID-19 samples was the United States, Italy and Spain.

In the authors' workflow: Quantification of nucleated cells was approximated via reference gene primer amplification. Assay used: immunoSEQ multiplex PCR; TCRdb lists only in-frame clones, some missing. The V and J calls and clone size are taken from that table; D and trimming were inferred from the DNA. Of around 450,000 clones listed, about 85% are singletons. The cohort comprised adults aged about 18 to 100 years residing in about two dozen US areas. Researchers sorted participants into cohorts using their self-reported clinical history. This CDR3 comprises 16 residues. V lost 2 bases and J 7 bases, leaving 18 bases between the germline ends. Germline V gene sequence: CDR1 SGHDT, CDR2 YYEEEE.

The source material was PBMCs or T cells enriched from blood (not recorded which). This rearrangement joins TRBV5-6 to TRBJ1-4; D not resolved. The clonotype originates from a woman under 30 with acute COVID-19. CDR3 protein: CASSLGSLVVGEKLFF. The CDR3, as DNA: TGTGCCAGCAGCTTAGGGAGCCTCGTAGTTGGTGAAAAACTGTTTTTT.